This paragraph covers one T cell receptor (beta chain) sequence. Its binding antigen is unknown. There are no base qualities to consult, and no much larger clone falls within one base. The CDR3 regions of human TCRbeta chains were analyzed by immunosequencing. Turning to the authors' computational methods: Repertoire TCRs were checked for matches against a reference library of SARS-CoV-2-specific TCRs that had been generated using the MIRA antigen-specificity platform. Breadth was defined as the fraction of unique TCRs that were SARS-CoV-2-associated, and depth was defined as the fraction of total T cells that were SARS-CoV-2-associated. Using the MIRA data, each spike-specific TCR was mapped to the spike region that the TCR reacts to and placed in a CD4 or CD8 class. Log10-transformed breadth and depth values were compared by one-way ANOVA with Sidak's multiple comparisons tests. TCRdb holds this immuneACCESS table with in-frame rearrangements only. Some clones are missing; in checked studies, unresolved V genes explain under half, and the rest has no known cause. From that table come the V and J calls and clone size; the DNA was used to work out D and trimming. The sample table lists more than 80,000 clones, 80% to 90% of them with a count of one. The top ten clonotypes cover about 2.5% of the sample.

This sample is drawn from a study of T cell responses to AZD1222 COVID-19 vaccine (dated by TCRdb to the early 2020s). About the study as a whole: A total of around 240 trial participants underwent TCR sequencing, of whom about 210 had received two doses of AZD1222 and some 25 had received two doses of the MenACWY control vaccine. Trial participants were enrolled by age into 18-55, 56-69 and 70-plus year subgroups, with around 140, 26 and 57 TCR-sequenced participants respectively. Overall study results and their limits: Nearly half of unique spike-specific TCRs reportedly recognized epitopes outside regions mutated in the B.1.351 and B.1.1.7 variants. The whole spike protein was spanned by vaccine-associated CD4 TCRs, and dominant responses were seen in regions 160-218 and 743-854. Most participants were white British and females outnumbered males, and the authors suggested that clonal diversity may have been underestimated. In the small 56-69-year group, the increase in depth fell short of significance, most likely because of low power. After two AZD1222 doses, both the breadth and the depth of spike-specific TCRs were significantly higher than at day 0 and than in MenACWY recipients. Conclusions about previously exposed vaccinees were limited because only six AZD1222 recipients were SARS-CoV-2 seropositive at baseline. Because no day 14 peak-response samples were available, repertoires were characterized only after the peak T cell response.

CDR3 length: 12 amino acids, cysteine to phenylalanine. CDR3 DNA is the only sequence kept; it has 36 bases, read in frame from the first base. V is clipped by 3 bases and J by 5 bases, and the sequence between their germline boundaries is 5 bases long. Via the germline V gene, CDR1 is ENHRY and CDR2 SYGVKD. Read against the paper, the sample's time point label means: about 28 days (+/-7) after the second vaccine dose. AZD1222 recipients whose second dose came at about 4 weeks and those whose second dose came at about 12 weeks were combined into one group, since spike-specific TCR depth and breadth did not differ between the two schedules. Vaccinee samples were obtained from the UK trials COV001 and COV002, which included a single-blind randomized controlled phase 2/3 trial of AZD1222 (ChAdOx1 nCoV-19) in healthy adults. Trial participant PBMC samples were collected at day 0 and day 28 after the second dose for TCRbeta chain sequencing.

The chain joins TRBV10-3 to TRBJ2-1; there is no confident call for the D gene. The specimen was peripheral blood, collected 28 days after the second AZD1222 dose. The sequence came from an adult who received the AZD1222 COVID-19 vaccine. The CDR3 here reads CAISDDDNEQFF. The DNA sequence is as follows: TGTGCCATCAGTGACGACGACAATGAGCAGTTCTTC.